This TCR beta chain is drawn from a study of technical replicates of blood from a few donors. Profiling relied on immunoSEQ multiplex PCR, and the TCRdb table lists in-frame clones only, not all of them. This table holds tens of thousands of clones, about 96% found once. The trim removed 5 bases at V and 1 base at J, leaving 15 bases unmatched. This CDR3 is built from 18 residues. Germline-derived CDR1 and CDR2 are MDHEN and SYDVKM. The sequenced material came from T cells isolated from PBMCs. This chain uses TRBV28 with TRBJ1-1; 8 bases align to TRBD1. This clonotype was obtained from a human donor in good health. CDR3 coding DNA: TGTGCCAGCAGTGCGCGACAGGGGACCACCGGTAGGAACACTGAAGCTTTCTTT. Translating gives CASSARQGTTGRNTEAFF.